This T cell receptor beta chain was obtained from a study of T cell changes during pregnancy in multiple sclerosis. Only in-frame clones appear in the TCRdb table, and some are missing; sequencing was by immunoSEQ multiplex PCR. The sample consists of tens of thousands of clones, 92% of them appearing once. This CDR3 has 15 residues. V was shortened by 1 base and J by 1 base, with 11 bases between the two germline ends. Germline V gene data show CDR1 as LNHDA and CDR2 as SQIVND (reference sequence). This receptor was identified in a female donor with multiple sclerosis, enrolled in a pregnancy study. The sample here was CD4+ T cells from peripheral blood mononuclear cells, taken after pregnancy. The V and J genes are TRBV19 and TRBJ2-7, with D maybe TRBD1 (6 bases). CDR3 in DNA: TGTGCCAGTAGTATAGTAACAGGGCCTTCCTACGAGCAGTACTTC. It codes for CASSIVTGPSYEQYF.